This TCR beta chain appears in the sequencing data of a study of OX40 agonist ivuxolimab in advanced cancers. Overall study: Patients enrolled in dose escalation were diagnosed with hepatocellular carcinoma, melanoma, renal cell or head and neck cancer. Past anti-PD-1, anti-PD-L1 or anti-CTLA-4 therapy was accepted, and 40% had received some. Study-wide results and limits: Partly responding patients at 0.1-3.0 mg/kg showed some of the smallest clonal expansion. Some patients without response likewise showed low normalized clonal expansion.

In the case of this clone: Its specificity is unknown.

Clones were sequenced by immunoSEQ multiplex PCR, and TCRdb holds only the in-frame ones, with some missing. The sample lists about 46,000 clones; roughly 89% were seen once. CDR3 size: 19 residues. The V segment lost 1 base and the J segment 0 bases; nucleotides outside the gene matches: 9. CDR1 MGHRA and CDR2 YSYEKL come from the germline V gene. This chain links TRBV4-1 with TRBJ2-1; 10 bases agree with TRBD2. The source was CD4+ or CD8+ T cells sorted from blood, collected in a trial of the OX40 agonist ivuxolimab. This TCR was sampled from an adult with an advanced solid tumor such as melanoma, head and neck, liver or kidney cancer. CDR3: CASSQGLFSGRSSYNEQFF. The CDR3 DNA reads TGCGCCAGCAGCCAAGGTCTGTTTAGCGGGAGGAGCTCCTACAATGAGCAGTTCTTC.